This paragraph reports one TCR beta chain. Its antigen is not known. The sample belongs to a study of T cells in Graves' hyperthyroidism and ophthalmopathy. The study, taken as a whole, reports: A model using 13 V-J features told ophthalmopathy apart from stable hyperthyroidism. Most thyroid clonotypes expanded above 0.001 appeared in blood too.

The germline V gene encodes CDR1 SEHNR and CDR2 FQNEAQ (reference sequence). This CDR3 is 16 amino acids long. V gave up 2 bases and J gave up 0 bases, with 11 bases separating them. Researchers took RNA transcripts and amplified the TCR beta CDR3 regions from them. The HTBI set primed first-round TCR CDR3 RT-PCR. TCRdb processed the multiplex PCR reads anew with MiXCR; each CDR3 protein has one entry. The sample records about 710,000 distinct CDR3 sequences, 16% being singletons. Uncontrolled infection, other autoimmune disease, pregnancy or lactation excluded patients. The chain combines TRBV7-9 with TRBJ1-3; D call uncertain. The sample consisted of blood. The clonotype originates from a man between 18 and 29 years old with Graves' hyperthyroidism. DNA of the CDR3: TGTGCCAGCAGCTTACGGGCTGTTAACTCTGGAAACACCATATATTTT. Amino acid sequence: CASSLRAVNSGNTIYF.